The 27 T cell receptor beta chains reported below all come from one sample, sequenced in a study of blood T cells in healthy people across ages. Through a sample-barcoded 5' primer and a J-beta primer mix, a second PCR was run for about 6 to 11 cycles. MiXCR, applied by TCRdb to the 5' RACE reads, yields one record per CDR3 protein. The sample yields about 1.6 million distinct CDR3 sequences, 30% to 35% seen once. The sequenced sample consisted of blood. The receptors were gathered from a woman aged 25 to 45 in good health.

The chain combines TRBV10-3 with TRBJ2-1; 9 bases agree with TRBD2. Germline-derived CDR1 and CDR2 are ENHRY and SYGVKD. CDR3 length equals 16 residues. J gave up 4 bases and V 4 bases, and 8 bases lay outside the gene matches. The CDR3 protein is CAISVDSGGGYNEQFF. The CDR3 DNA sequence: TGTGCCATCAGTGTCGATAGCGGGGGAGGTTACAATGAGCAGTTCTTC.

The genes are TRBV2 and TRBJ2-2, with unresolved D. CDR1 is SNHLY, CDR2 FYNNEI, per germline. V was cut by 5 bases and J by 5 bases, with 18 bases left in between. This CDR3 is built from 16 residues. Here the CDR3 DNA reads TGTGCCAGCAGTAATACGGAATCGGGTGGGACCGGGGAGCTGTTTTTT. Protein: CASSNTESGGTGELFF.

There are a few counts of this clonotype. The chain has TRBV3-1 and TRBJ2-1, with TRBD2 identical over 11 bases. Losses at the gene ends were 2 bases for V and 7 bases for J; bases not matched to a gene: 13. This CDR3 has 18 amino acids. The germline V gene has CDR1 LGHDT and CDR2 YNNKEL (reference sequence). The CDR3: CASSQPRVRASGRNEQFF. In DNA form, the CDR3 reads TGTGCCAGCAGCCAACCCAGGGTCAGGGCTAGCGGGAGGAATGAGCAGTTCTTC.

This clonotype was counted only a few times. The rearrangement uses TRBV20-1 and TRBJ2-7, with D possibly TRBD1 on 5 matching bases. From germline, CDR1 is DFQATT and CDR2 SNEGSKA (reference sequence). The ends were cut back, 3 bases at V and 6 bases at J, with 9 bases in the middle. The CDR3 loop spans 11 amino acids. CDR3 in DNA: TGCAGTGCTAGTGGGGCTATCGAGCAGTACTTC. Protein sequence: CSASGAIEQYF.

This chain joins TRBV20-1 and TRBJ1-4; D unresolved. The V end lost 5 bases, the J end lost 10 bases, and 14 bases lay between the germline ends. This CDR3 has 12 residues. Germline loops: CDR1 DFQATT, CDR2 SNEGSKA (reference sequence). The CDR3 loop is CSALDKGGKLFF. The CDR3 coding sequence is TGCAGTGCTCTCGACAAGGGTGGAAAACTGTTTTTT.

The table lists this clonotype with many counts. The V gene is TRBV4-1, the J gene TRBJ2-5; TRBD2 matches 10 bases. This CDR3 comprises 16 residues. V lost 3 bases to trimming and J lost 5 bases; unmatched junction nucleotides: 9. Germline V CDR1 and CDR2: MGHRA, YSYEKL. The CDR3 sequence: CASSHSSGGLWETQYF. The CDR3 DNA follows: TGCGCCAGCAGCCACAGTAGCGGGGGGCTATGGGAGACCCAGTACTTC.

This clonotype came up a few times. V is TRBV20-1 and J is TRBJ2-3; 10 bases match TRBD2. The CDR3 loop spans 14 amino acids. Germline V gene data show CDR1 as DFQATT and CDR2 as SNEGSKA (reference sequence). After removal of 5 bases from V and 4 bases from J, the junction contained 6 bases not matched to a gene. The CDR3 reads CSAFPGLASDTQYF. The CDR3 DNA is TGCAGTGCTTTCCCGGGACTAGCGTCAGATACGCAGTATTTT.

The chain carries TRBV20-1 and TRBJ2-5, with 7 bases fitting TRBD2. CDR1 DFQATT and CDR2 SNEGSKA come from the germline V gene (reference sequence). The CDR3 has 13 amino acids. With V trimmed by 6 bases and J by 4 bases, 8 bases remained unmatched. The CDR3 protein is CSAGVAGRETQYF. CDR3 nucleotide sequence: TGCAGTGCCGGGGTAGCGGGCCGAGAGACCCAGTACTTC.

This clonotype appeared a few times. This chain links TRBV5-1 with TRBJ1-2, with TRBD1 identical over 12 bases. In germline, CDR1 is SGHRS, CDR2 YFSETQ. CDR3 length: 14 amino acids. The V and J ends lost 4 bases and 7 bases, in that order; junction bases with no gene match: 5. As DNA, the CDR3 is TGCGCCAGCAGCCTCGGGACAGGGGGCTTTGGCTACACCTTC. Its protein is CASSLGTGGFGYTF.

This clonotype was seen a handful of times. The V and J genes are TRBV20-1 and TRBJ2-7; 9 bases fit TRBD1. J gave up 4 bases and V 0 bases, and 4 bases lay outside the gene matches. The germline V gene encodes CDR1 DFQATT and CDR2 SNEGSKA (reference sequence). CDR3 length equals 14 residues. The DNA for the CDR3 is TGCAGTGCTAGAGAGCACAGGGGGCCGTACGAGCAGTACTTC. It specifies CSAREHRGPYEQYF.

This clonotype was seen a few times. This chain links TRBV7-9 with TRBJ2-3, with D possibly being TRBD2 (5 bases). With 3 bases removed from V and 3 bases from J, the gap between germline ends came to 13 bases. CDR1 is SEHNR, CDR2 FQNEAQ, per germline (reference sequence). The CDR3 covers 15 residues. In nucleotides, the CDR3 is TGTGCCAGCAGCTTGGCTAGCAGTAGGACAGATACGCAGTATTTT. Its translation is CASSLASSRTDTQYF.

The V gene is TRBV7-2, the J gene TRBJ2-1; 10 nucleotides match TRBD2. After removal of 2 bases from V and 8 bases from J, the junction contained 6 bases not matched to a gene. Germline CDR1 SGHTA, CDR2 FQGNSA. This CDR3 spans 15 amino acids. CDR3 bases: TGTGCCAGCAGCTTAAGGGCTAGCGGGAGCTATGAGCAGTTCTTC. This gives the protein CASSLRASGSYEQFF. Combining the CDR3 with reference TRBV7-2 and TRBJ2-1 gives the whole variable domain GAGVSQSPSNKVTEKGKDVELRCDPISGHTALYWYRQSLGQGLEFLIYFQGNSAPDKSGLPSDRFSAERTGGSVSTLTIQRTQQEDSAVYLCASSLRASGSYEQFFGPGTRLTVL.

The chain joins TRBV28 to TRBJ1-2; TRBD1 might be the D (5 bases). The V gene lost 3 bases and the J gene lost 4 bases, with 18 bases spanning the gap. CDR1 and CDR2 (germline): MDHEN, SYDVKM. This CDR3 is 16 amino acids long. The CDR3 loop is CASSFWGTPDGYGYTF. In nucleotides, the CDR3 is TGTGCCAGCAGTTTCTGGGGGACTCCCGACGGCTATGGCTACACCTTC.

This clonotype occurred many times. CDR3 protein: CASSLSAHNEQFF. In DNA, the CDR3 is TGTGCCAGCAGCTTAAGTGCCCACAATGAGCAGTTCTTC. The chain recombines TRBV7-3 with TRBJ2-1; D not certain. The CDR3 contains 13 residues. The germline V gene encodes CDR1 SGHTA and CDR2 FQGTGA. V was trimmed by 1 base and J by 5 bases, leaving 6 bases between them.

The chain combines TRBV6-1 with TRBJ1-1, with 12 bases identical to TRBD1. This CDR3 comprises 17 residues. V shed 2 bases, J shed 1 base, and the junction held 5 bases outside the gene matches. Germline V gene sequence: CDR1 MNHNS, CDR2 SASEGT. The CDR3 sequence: CASSERDRGRWNTEAFF. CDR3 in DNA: TGTGCCAGCAGTGAAAGGGACAGGGGGCGGTGGAACACTGAAGCTTTCTTT.

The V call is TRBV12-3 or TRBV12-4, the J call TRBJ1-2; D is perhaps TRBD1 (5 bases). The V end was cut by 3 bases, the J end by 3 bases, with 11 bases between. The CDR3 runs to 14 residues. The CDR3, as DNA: TGTGCCAGCAGTTTTAGGGGCGAAGACTATGGCTACACCTTC. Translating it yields CASSFRGEDYGYTF.

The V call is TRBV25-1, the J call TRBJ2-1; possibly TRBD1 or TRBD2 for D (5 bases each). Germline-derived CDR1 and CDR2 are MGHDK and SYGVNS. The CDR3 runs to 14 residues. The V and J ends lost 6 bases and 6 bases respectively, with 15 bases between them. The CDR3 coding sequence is TGTGCCAGCAGGGGGCTAGCCTCTGCCAATGAGCAGTTCTTC. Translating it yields CASRGLASANEQFF.

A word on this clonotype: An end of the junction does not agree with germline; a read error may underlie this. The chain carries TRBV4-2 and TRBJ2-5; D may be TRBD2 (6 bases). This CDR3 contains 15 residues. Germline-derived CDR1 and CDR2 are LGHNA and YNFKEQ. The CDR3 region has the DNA TGTGCCAACAGCCAAGTTGGGGCTAGCGAAGAGACCCAGTACTTC. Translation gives CANSQVGASEETQYF.

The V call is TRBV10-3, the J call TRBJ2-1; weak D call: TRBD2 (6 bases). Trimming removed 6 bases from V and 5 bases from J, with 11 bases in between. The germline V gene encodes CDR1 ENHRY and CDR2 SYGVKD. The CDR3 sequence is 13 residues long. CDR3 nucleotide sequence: TGTGCCATCAGCGGTCCGGGGGACAATGAGCAGTTCTTC. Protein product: CAISGPGDNEQFF.

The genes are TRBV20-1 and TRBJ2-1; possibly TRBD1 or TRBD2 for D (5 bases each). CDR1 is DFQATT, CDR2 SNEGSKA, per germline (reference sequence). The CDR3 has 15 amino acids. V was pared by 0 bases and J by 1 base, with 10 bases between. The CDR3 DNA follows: TGCAGTGCTAGAGAAGGGACGGCGTCCTACAATGAGCAGTTCTTC. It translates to CSAREGTASYNEQFF.

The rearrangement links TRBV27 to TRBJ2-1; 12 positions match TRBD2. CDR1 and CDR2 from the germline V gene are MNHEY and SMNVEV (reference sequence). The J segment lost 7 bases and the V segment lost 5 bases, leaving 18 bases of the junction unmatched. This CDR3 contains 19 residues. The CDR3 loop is CASSPTYMTSGSWTNEQFF. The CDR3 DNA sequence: TGTGCCAGCAGTCCAACCTACATGACTAGCGGGAGTTGGACGAATGAGCAGTTCTTC.

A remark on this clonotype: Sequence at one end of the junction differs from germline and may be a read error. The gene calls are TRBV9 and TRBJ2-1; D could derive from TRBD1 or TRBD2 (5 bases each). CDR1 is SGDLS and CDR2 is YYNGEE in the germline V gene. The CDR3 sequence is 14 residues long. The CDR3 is CASSVRGRAGERFF. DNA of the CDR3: TGTGCCAGCAGCGTAAGGGGACGGGCCGGTGAGCGGTTCTTC. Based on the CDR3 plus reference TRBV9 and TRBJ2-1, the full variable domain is DSGVTQTPKHLITATGQRVTLRCSPRSGDLSVYWYQQSLDQGLQFLIQYYNGEERAKGNILERFSAQQFPDLHSELNLSSLELGDSALYFCASSVRGRAGERFFGPGTRLTVL.

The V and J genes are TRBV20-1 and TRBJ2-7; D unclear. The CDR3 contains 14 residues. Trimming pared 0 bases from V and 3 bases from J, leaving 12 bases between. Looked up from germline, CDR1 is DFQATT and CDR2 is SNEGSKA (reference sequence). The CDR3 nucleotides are TGCAGTGCTAGAGATATCTTAATCGGCTACGAGCAGTACTTC. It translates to CSARDILIGYEQYF.

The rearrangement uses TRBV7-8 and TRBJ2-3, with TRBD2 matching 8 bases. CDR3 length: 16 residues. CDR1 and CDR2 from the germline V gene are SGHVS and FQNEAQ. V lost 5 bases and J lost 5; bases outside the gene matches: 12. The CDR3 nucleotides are TGTGCCAGCAGCATAGAGGCACGGGGGGGGAAAGATACGCAGTATTTT. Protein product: CASSIEARGGKDTQYF.

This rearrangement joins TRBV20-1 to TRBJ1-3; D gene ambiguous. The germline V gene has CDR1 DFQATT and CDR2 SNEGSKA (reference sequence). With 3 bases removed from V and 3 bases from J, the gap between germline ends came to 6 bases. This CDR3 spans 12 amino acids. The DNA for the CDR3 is TGCAGTGCTAGGATCCGTGGAAACACCATATATTTT. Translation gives CSARIRGNTIYF.

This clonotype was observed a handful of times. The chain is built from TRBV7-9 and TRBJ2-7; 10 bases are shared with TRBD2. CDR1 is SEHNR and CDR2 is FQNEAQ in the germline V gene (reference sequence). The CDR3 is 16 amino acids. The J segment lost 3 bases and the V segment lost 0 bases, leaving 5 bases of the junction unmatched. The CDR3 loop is CASSLAEASGSYEQYF. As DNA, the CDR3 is TGTGCCAGCAGCTTAGCGGAGGCTAGCGGGAGCTACGAGCAGTACTTC.

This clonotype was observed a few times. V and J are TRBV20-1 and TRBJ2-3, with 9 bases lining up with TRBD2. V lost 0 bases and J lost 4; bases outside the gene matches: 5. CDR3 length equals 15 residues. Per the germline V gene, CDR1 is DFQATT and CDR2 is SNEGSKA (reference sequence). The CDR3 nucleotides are TGCAGTGCTAGAGATGTGCGGGAGGGGGCAGATACGCAGTATTTT. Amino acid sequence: CSARDVREGADTQYF.